Included here is one TCR beta chain sequence, with context. The antigen remains unidentified. This CDR3 is built from 12 residues. The V gene's germline CDR1 is ENHRY and CDR2 SYGVKD. Germline trimming cut 10 bases from V and 8 bases from J; bases unmatched to any gene: 6. Genomic DNA was employed as the template in profiling TCR beta VDJ and CDR3. A single record per CDR3 protein comes from TCRdb applying MiXCR to the reads. The sample consists of about 110,000 distinct CDR3 sequences, around 53% of them appearing once. The sample originates from a study of CD8+CD57+ T cells in acquired aplastic anemia. Overall study results and limits: Shared by patients and controls, some 29 CD8+ CDR3s were abundant in patients.

The chain is built from TRBV10-3 and TRBJ2-1; 9 bases fit TRBD1. The specimen was sorted CD4+, CD8+, or CD8+CD57+ T cells (not recorded which) from PBMCs. This TCR was recovered from a human donor in good health, serving as a control. The CDR3 sequence is CATQQGADEQFF. For the CDR3, the DNA is TGTGCCACCCAACAGGGGGCCGATGAGCAGTTCTTC.